The clone carrying this T cell receptor (beta chain) appeared a few times. This CDR3 spans 12 amino acids. Trimming removed 6 bases at V and 0 bases at J, with 5 bases between. TCRdb fed the 5' RACE reads into MiXCR, producing one record per CDR3 protein. The table lists 400,000 to 500,000 distinct CDR3 sequences, roughly 20% of them singletons. This record comes from a study of T-cell memory formation after mild COVID-19. This TCR derives from an adult woman who had mild COVID-19 (a few samples of this study predate the infection). Cell type and time point are not known. The rearrangement uses TRBV12-3 or TRBV12-4 and TRBJ1-1; D is uncertain. Sequenced input: PBMCs or a T cell subset sorted from them (not recorded which). The CDR3 region is CASRKMNTEAFF. CDR3 nucleotides: TGTGCCAGCAGAAAAATGAACACTGAAGCTTTCTTT.